A single sample gave rise to the 20 T cell receptor beta chains below, sequenced in a study of shared clonotypes between healthy human individuals. The protocol was immunoSEQ multiplex PCR, while the TCRdb copy is restricted to in-frame clones and leaves out a portion. The repertoire holds more than 400,000 clones, with over 70% as singletons. Sequencing was done on a sample of PBMCs. The receptors were gathered from a woman aged 40 to 50 in good health. Some clones in this sample may be carry-over from other donors' samples.

This rearrangement joins TRBV30 to TRBJ2-3; D is unresolved. Germline V gene sequence: CDR1 GTSNPN, CDR2 SVGIG (reference sequence). This CDR3 has 14 amino acids. The ends were cut back, 4 bases at V and 0 bases at J, with 11 bases in the middle. Written as DNA, the CDR3 is TGTGCCTGGACGCGGCTACAGAGCACAGATACGCAGTATTTT. Protein: CAWTRLQSTDTQYF. Filled out from reference TRBV30 and TRBJ2-3, the complete variable domain reads SQTIHQWPATLVQPVGSPLSLECTVEGTSNPNLYWYRQAAGRGLQLLFYSVGIGQISSEVPQNLSASRPQDRQFILSSKKLLLSDSGFYLCAWTRLQSTDTQYFGPGTRLTVL.

The chain joins TRBV7-9 to TRBJ2-7, with 8 bases that match TRBD1. CDR3 length: 13 amino acids. CDR1 is SEHNR and CDR2 is FQNEAQ in the germline V gene (reference sequence). J lost 6 bases, V lost 3 bases, and 4 bases had no gene match. The DNA of the CDR3 is TGTGCCAGCAGCTTCGCAGGGGGCGTCGAGCAGTACTTC. Its translation is CASSFAGGVEQYF.

The chain is built from TRBV10-3 and TRBJ1-1, with D perhaps matching TRBD1 (5 bases). In germline, CDR1 is ENHRY, CDR2 SYGVKD. CDR3 length equals 14 residues. Trimming removed 2 bases from V and 4 bases from J, with 11 bases in between. The CDR3 protein is CAISEGTGGTEAFF. CDR3 DNA sequence: TGTGCCATCAGTGAGGGCACCGGGGGCACTGAAGCTTTCTTT.

The chain uses TRBV2 and TRBJ2-3; D remains ambiguous. V was clipped by 4 bases and J by 0 bases, with 14 bases between them. CDR1 is SNHLY and CDR2 is FYNNEI in the germline V gene. The CDR3 is 16 amino acids. The CDR3 region is CASSGFLGVSTDTQYF. The DNA of the CDR3 is TGTGCCAGCAGTGGTTTTCTAGGAGTAAGCACAGATACGCAGTATTTT.

V and J are TRBV14 and TRBJ1-5, with D unresolved. The V end was cut by 1 base, the J end by 5 bases, with 6 bases between. The CDR3 is 13 residues long. CDR1 and CDR2 (germline): SGHDN, FVKESK. CDR3 in DNA: TGTGCCAGCAGCCAAGGAGCCTATCAGCCCCAGCATTTT. Translated, it gives CASSQGAYQPQHF.

This sequence joins TRBV7-2 and TRBJ2-7; 8 bases line up with TRBD2. Germline lookup yields CDR1 SGHTA and CDR2 FQGNSA. Unmatched junction bases numbered 8, after V lost 1 base and J lost 3 bases. The length of the CDR3 is 16 residues. Written as DNA, the CDR3 is TGTGCCAGCAGCTTAGGTCCAGCGGGAGTGGGCTACGAGCAGTACTTC. It encodes CASSLGPAGVGYEQYF.

The chain carries TRBV7-2 and TRBJ2-1; 8 bases are a match to TRBD2. Germline CDR1 and CDR2: SGHTA and FQGNSA. The V and J ends lost 5 bases and 5 bases, in that order; junction bases with no gene match: 8. The CDR3 covers 15 residues. The CDR3 DNA reads as TGTGCCAGCAGCCTCAGGGGACTAGGTAACAATGAGCAGTTCTTC. Residues: CASSLRGLGNNEQFF.

With regard to this clone: A far larger clone is one base from this, pointing to a likely read error. The chain uses TRBV4-1 and TRBJ1-1; D possibly corresponds to TRBD1 (5 bases). Germline V gene data show CDR1 as MGHRA and CDR2 as YSYEKL. This CDR3 is built from 15 residues. This CDR3 reads CTSSQGLTGNTEAFF. The CDR3 DNA reads TGCACCAGCAGCCAAGGCCTTACAGGGAACACTGAAGCTTTCTTT.

This clone was found once. The V gene is TRBV6-6, the J gene TRBJ2-1, with 10 bases matching TRBD1. Germline V gene sequence: CDR1 MNHNY, CDR2 SVGAGI (reference sequence). V was clipped by 5 bases and J by 3 bases; unmatched bases: 4. The CDR3 is 15 residues long. The CDR3 sequence: CASSDGQGVYNEQFF. In nucleotides, the CDR3 is TGTGCCAGCAGTGATGGACAGGGGGTCTACAATGAGCAGTTCTTC.

This clone occurred many times. In the same sample, other DNA sequences code for this CDR3. This chain connects TRBV7-2 to TRBJ1-2; D gene ambiguous. CDR1 SGHTA and CDR2 FQGNSA come from the germline V gene. Trimming left V 1 base short and J 5 bases short, with 5 bases between. This CDR3 is 12 amino acids long. The DNA for the CDR3 is TGTGCCAGCAGCTTAGTGGGGTATGGCTACACCTTC. Translating gives CASSLVGYGYTF.

This chain joins TRBV7-3 and TRBJ2-6; D perhaps matches TRBD2 (5 bases). The CDR3 covers 16 residues. Trimming took off 5 bases at V and 1 base at J, with 12 bases between the two ends. Germline CDR1 and CDR2: SGHTA and FQGTGA. DNA of the CDR3: TGTGCCAGCAGCGCACTAGGCAGTTCTGGGGCCAACGTCCTGACTTTC. The encoded protein is CASSALGSSGANVLTF.

Remarks on this clone: A read error likely explains this, since a far larger clone differs by one base. The gene calls are TRBV5-4 and TRBJ1-2; D gene uncertain. V lost 0 bases to trimming and J lost 6 bases, with 12 bases between them. Germline V gene lookup returns CDR1 SGHNT and CDR2 YYREEE (reference sequence). The CDR3 length is 14 residues. The chain's CDR3 is CASSLDRGSHGYTF. Written as DNA, the CDR3 is TGTGCCAGCAGCTTGGATCGGGGTAGCCATGGCTACACCTTC.

The V call is TRBV5-1, the J call TRBJ2-5; no firm D call. The CDR3 length is 15 residues. V was shortened by 4 bases and J by 1 base, with 14 bases between the two germline ends. CDR1 is SGHRS and CDR2 is YFSETQ in the germline V gene. CDR3 residues: CASSPGRRSQETQYF. The CDR3 nucleotides are TGCGCCAGCAGCCCTGGACGACGTAGCCAAGAGACCCAGTACTTC.

The chain is built from TRBV9 and TRBJ2-1; D call uncertain. V lost 0 bases to trimming and J lost 7 bases, with 8 bases between them. CDR3 length: 13 amino acids. CDR1 and CDR2 from the germline V gene are SGDLS and YYNGEE. The CDR3 nucleotides are TGTGCCAGCAGCGTAGTTAACTCGAATGAGCAGTTCTTC. Its protein is CASSVVNSNEQFF. Together with reference TRBV9 and TRBJ2-1, the CDR3 gives the full variable domain: DSGVTQTPKHLITATGQRVTLRCSPRSGDLSVYWYQQSLDQGLQFLIQYYNGEERAKGNILERFSAQQFPDLHSELNLSSLELGDSALYFCASSVVNSNEQFFGPGTRLTVL.

About this clone: A single base is all that separates this from a far larger clone, so a read error is likely. The J gene is TRBJ2-2, the V gene TRBV5-6; D perhaps matches TRBD1 (5 bases). Trimming left V 7 bases short and J 0 bases short, with 16 bases between. The germline CDR1 and CDR2 sequences are SGHDT and YYEEEE. CDR3 length equals 16 residues. The CDR3, as DNA: TGTGCCAGCGGCCTACAGGCATCTTCGAACACCGGGGAGCTGTTTTTT. Translation gives CASGLQASSNTGELFF.

This clone was found many times. The V gene is TRBV28, the J gene TRBJ2-7, with TRBD2 matching 8 bases. The CDR3 extends over 13 amino acids. Germline V gene data show CDR1 as MDHEN and CDR2 as SYDVKM. V lost 7 bases and J lost 3; bases outside the gene matches: 5. Written as DNA, the CDR3 is TGTGCCAGCATCCGCAGCGGGAGCTACGAGCAGTACTTC. Translated, it gives CASIRSGSYEQYF.

Remarks on this clone: A far larger clone is off by one base, so a read error is likely. This CDR3 is also generated by other DNA sequences in the sample. The gene calls are TRBV7-2 and TRBJ1-5; no firm D call. Germline V gene sequence: CDR1 SGHTA, CDR2 FQGNSA. The CDR3 is 14 amino acids. In nucleotides, the CDR3 is TGTGCCAGCAGCCTCGGACCCAGCAATCAGCCACAGCATTTT. Translated, it gives CASSLGPSNQPQHF.

CDR3 DNA: TGTGCCAGCAGTGACAGCGGAGACCCCTACAATGAGCAGTTCTTC. Its protein is CASSDSGDPYNEQFF. The V and J genes are TRBV6-4 and TRBJ2-1, with D perhaps TRBD2 (5 bases). The CDR3 contains 15 residues. Per the germline V gene, CDR1 is MRHNA and CDR2 is SNTAGT. Trimming shortened V by 2 bases and J by 2 bases, and 10 bases separated the two germline ends.

V gene TRBV19 combines with J gene TRBJ1-4; tentatively, D is TRBD1 (5 bases). V dropped 5 bases and J dropped 5 bases, with 12 bases sitting between them. This CDR3 is built from 14 residues. Germline V gene data show CDR1 as LNHDA and CDR2 as SQIVND (reference sequence). The DNA for the CDR3 is TGTGCCAGTAGTCTCCCGGGACTCAATGAAAAACTGTTTTTT. Its translation is CASSLPGLNEKLFF.

J is TRBJ2-1 and V is TRBV2; 11 bases are a match to TRBD2. The CDR3 extends over 17 amino acids. Germline CDR1 is SNHLY and CDR2 is FYNNEI. The junction had 12 bases not matched to a gene; V was cut back by 7 bases and J by 4 bases. CDR3 coding DNA: TGTGCCAGCACCGACGGATTGGGGACTAGCGGATACAATGAGCAGTTCTTC. It specifies CASTDGLGTSGYNEQFF.